In its sample, the clone carrying this T cell receptor (beta chain) was seen a few times. What it binds is unknown. Vbeta (60) and Jbeta (13) primers were used in the PCR. Authors' analysis steps: Later, 65 million to 85 million unique TCR beta chains were counted in an analysis, and roughly 11 million of them were shared. Data came from immunoSEQ multiplex PCR; TCRdb stores just in-frame clones and leaves some out. For V, J and clone size, that table is used; D and trimming come from the DNA. The data show some 180,000 clones, roughly a tenth seen once. This entry is derived from a study of cytomegalovirus exposure and HLA in healthy donors. The study, taken as a whole, reports: Upon later analysis, HLA-associated TCR beta chains proved more clonally expanded than other, equally common chains.

Trimming removed 5 bases at V and 9 bases at J, with 13 bases between. The germline V gene encodes CDR1 SGHTA and CDR2 FQGNSA. The CDR3 is 12 residues long. The sequencing sample was made of PBMCs. The TCR was taken from a woman in her twenties or thirties in good health and CMV-seropositive. The chain couples TRBV7-2 to TRBJ1-2; TRBD1 might be the D (6 bases). CDR3 protein: CASSRGGRSYTF. CDR3 in DNA: TGTGCCAGCAGCCGGGGGGGGCGGAGCTACACCTTC.